A selection of T cell receptor beta chains follows, all from one sample in a study of T cells in Graves' hyperthyroidism and ophthalmopathy. MiXCR, run by TCRdb on the multiplex PCR reads, gives a single entry per CDR3 protein. Here the sample spans fewer than 700,000 distinct CDR3 sequences, around 16% being singletons. Source material: blood. These receptors all stem from a woman in her 30s with Graves' hyperthyroidism. CDR3s include the opening cysteine and the closing phenylalanine or tryptophan. The D gene is left open where the match is weak. Clone size, where shown, is once, few, many, or a class for clones that have expanded.

>TRBV19|.|TRBJ1-5|TRBD1
TGTGCCAGTACCGATCAGACAGGGCTTAGCAATCAGCCCCAGCATTTT
CASTDQTGLSNQPQHF
>TRBV7-8|many|TRBJ2-2|TRBD1
TGTGCCAGCAGCTTAACCGGGACAGGGGGGAGCACCGGGGAGCTGTTTTTT
CASSLTGTGGSTGELFF
>TRBV24-1|.|TRBJ2-2|TRBD2
TGTGCCACCAGTACGCTAGCGGAATACACCGGGGAGCTGTTTTTT
CATSTLAEYTGELFF
>TRBV20-1|many|TRBJ2-2|.
TGCAGTGCTAGAGATCGACAGCCCGGGGAGCTGTTTTTT
CSARDRQPGELFF
>TRBV7-3|few|TRBJ1-5|.
TGTGCCAGAAAGAATCAGCCCCAGCATTTT
CARKNQPQHF
>TRBV11-2|.|TRBJ2-1|TRBD2
TGTGCCAGCAGCCGGACTAGCGGGAGTGATCGTGGTGAGCAGTTCTTC
CASSRTSGSDRGEQFF
>TRBV4-3|.|TRBJ2-1|.
TGCGCCAGCAGCCAATGGGGCTCGGGTAGCGGTCTAGGCAATGAGCAGTTCTTC
CASSQWGSGSGLGNEQFF
>TRBV6-1|.|TRBJ1-2|.
TGTGCCAGCAGTTTTAACACCAGGGGCAATTTTGGCTACACCTTC
CASSFNTRGNFGYTF
>TRBV4-1|.|TRBJ1-1|.
TGCGCCAGCAGAAAGGAGGAGGTGACTGAAGCTTTCTTT
CASRKEEVTEAFF
>TRBV20-1|.|TRBJ1-1|TRBD1
TGCAGTGCCATGAACCGGGACAGGTTCGGAGAAGCTTTCTTT
CSAMNRDRFGEAFF
>TRBV7-8|many|TRBJ2-5|.
TGTGCCAGCACCGGACTCGGCTGGGAAGAGACCCAGTACTTC
CASTGLGWEETQYF
>TRBV6-1|many|TRBJ1-5|.
TGTGCCAGCAGACGGACAGAAAATAGCAATCAGCCCCAGCATTTT
CASRRTENSNQPQHF
>TRBV25-1|few|TRBJ2-7|.
TGTGCCAGCAGTGATCCGGGCTACGAGCAGTACTTC
CASSDPGYEQYF
>TRBV2|many|TRBJ2-1|TRBD2
TGTGCCAGCAGGGGATACGGACTAGCGGACAATGAGCAGTTCTTC
CASRGYGLADNEQFF
>TRBV12-3/TRBV12-4|few|TRBJ1-1|.
TGTGCCAGCAGATCCACAGGGATGGGGAACACTGAAGCTTTCTTT
CASRSTGMGNTEAFF
>TRBV30|.|TRBJ1-3|.
TGTGCCTGGAGTCGGACAGACTCTGGAAACACCATATATTTT
CAWSRTDSGNTIYF
>TRBV6-1|.|TRBJ1-2|.
TGTGCCAGCAGTGAAGGCAGAGGGTTAGGGTCTGGCTACACCTTC
CASSEGRGLGSGYTF
>TRBV18|many|TRBJ1-1|.
TGTGCCAGCTCACCAGGAAGGACACCGGCTTTCTTT
CASSPGRTPAFF
>TRBV9|few|TRBJ2-2|.
TGTGCCAGCAGCGTAGAACGGGTGGTCGGGGAGCTGTTTTTT
CASSVERVVGELFF
>TRBV20-1|many|TRBJ2-7|.
TGCAGTGCTAGAGGACTAGTAAGCTACGAGCAGTACTTC
CSARGLVSYEQYF
>TRBV12-3/TRBV12-4|many|TRBJ1-2|.
TGTGCCAGCAGTTTAACGGGAGGGACTCTCTATGGCTACACCTTC
CASSLTGGTLYGYTF
>TRBV7-6|many|TRBJ1-3|.
TGTGCCAGCAGCTTAAATTCTGGAAACACCATATATTTT
CASSLNSGNTIYF
>TRBV30|.|TRBJ2-1|.
TGTGCCTGGAGTATGCTAGCCGACAATGAGCAGTTCTTC
CAWSMLADNEQFF
>TRBV20-1|.|TRBJ1-2|.
TGCAGTGCTAGTAGCCCAGGGGTAGGGGAAGGTAGCTGGTTTGGCTACACCTTC
CSASSPGVGEGSWFGYTF
>TRBV7-8|many|TRBJ2-5|TRBD1
TGTGCCAGCAGCTTATACCCCCGGGGACAGGGGGAAGAGACCCAGTACTTC
CASSLYPRGQGEETQYF
>TRBV20-1|.|TRBJ2-7|.
TGCAGTGCTAGAGACATTGGCGTAAACTCCTACGAGCAGTACTTC
CSARDIGVNSYEQYF
>TRBV19|.|TRBJ1-5|TRBD1
TGTGCCAGTAGTATGTATATCGGAGGGGGCCCTAGCAATCAGCCCCAGCATTTT
CASSMYIGGGPSNQPQHF
>TRBV30|many|TRBJ2-3|.
TGTGCCTGGAGGACCGTTGAGCGAGACACAGATACGCAGTATTTT
CAWRTVERDTDTQYF
>TRBV7-9|few|TRBJ2-3|.
TGTGCCAGCAGCTTGAGTTTTGCGGGAAGGGCACCAGATACGCAGTATTTT
CASSLSFAGRAPDTQYF
>TRBV15|many|TRBJ2-1|TRBD2
TGTGCCACCAGTAGTTCGAAGTTTGGGGGAGGGCCGGGCTCCTACAATGAGCAGTTCTTC
CATSSSKFGGGPGSYNEQFF
>TRBV2|many|TRBJ2-1|.
TGTGCCAGCCAGGCCATATACAATGAGCAGTTCTTC
CASQAIYNEQFF
>TRBV12-3/TRBV12-4|many|TRBJ1-1|.
TGTGCCAGCAGTTTCCCGCAGAACACTGAAGCTTTCTTT
CASSFPQNTEAFF
>TRBV2|few|TRBJ2-1|TRBD1
TGTGCCAGCAGGGGCCTAGACAGGGGCTTTGCCTACAATGAGCAGTTCTTC
CASRGLDRGFAYNEQFF
>TRBV12-3/TRBV12-4|.|TRBJ2-1|TRBD2
TGTGCCAGCATCTCGGGACTAGCGGGGGGGTACTCCTACAATGAGCAGTTCTTC
CASISGLAGGYSYNEQFF
>TRBV2|many|TRBJ2-1|TRBD2
TGTGCCAGCAGTGATGGGGCGGGAGTAAGAAATGAGCAGTTCTTC
CASSDGAGVRNEQFF
>TRBV19|many|TRBJ1-1|.
TGTGCCAGTAGTTGGCAGACAGGCACTGAAGCTTTCTTT
CASSWQTGTEAFF
>TRBV28|many|TRBJ2-7|TRBD2
TGTGCCAGCAGCATACCGGGACTAGGCATCTACAAGCAGTACTTC
CASSIPGLGIYKQYF
>TRBV6-4|many|TRBJ2-3|TRBD2
TGTGCCAGCAGTGACTCGACTAGCGGGGACACAGATACGCAGTATTTT
CASSDSTSGDTDTQYF
>TRBV2|many|TRBJ2-7|TRBD1
TGTGCCAGCAGTGAACGGGACAGGGGGCGCTTAGAGCAGTACTTC
CASSERDRGRLEQYF
>TRBV28|many|TRBJ2-5|TRBD1
TGTGCCAGCAGTTCGCTCGACAGGGATCAAGAGACCCAGTACTTC
CASSSLDRDQETQYF
>TRBV30|many|TRBJ2-7|.
TGTGCCTGGAGATCAGACCGGGGCTACGAGCAGTACTTC
CAWRSDRGYEQYF
>TRBV2|many|TRBJ1-1|.
TGTGCCAGCAGTGAGGAGCTTCCGGGTGAAGCTTTCTTT
CASSEELPGEAFF
>TRBV20-1|many|TRBJ2-1|TRBD2
TGCAGTGCTATGGGCGGGAGGAATGAGCAGTTCTTC
CSAMGGRNEQFF
>TRBV27|.|TRBJ2-2|TRBD2
TGTGCCAGCAGTTTAACGGGGGGTGGCGGGGAGCTGTTTTTT
CASSLTGGGGELFF
>TRBV28|many|TRBJ1-4|.
TGTGCCAGCAGAGTAGCACAGGGAGGGGGTGAAAAACTGTTTTTT
CASRVAQGGGEKLFF
>TRBV3-1|many|TRBJ1-4|TRBD1
TGTGCCAGCAGCCAAGGTGGACAGGGCGCAAAACTGTTTTTT
CASSQGGQGAKLFF
>TRBV9|.|TRBJ1-2|TRBD1
TGTGCCAGCAGCGCGGACAGGGGGGGAAACTATGGCTACACCTTC
CASSADRGGNYGYTF
>TRBV5-1|few|TRBJ2-7|.
TGCGCCAGCAGCTTGGCCGTCTCAAACTCTTACGAGCAGTACTTC
CASSLAVSNSYEQYF
>TRBV7-9|many|TRBJ2-4|.
TGTGCCAGCAGCCCCCTCTACCTGAAACATGACATTCAGTACTTC
CASSPLYLKHDIQYF
>TRBV6-4|few|TRBJ1-6|.
TGTGCCAGCAATTCACCCCTCCACTTT
CASNSPLHF
>TRBV28|many|TRBJ2-3|.
TGTGCCAGCAGTTTACCGATCTCGGGCAGGGTTTCAGATACGCAGTATTTT
CASSLPISGRVSDTQYF
>TRBV12-3/TRBV12-4|.|TRBJ1-2|.
TGTGCCAGCAGCCGGGACATTCGCTATGGCTACACCTTC
CASSRDIRYGYTF
>TRBV10-3|few|TRBJ2-7|.
TGTGCCATCAGTGGATACCTAGTGTCCGAGCAGTACTTC
CAISGYLVSEQYF
>TRBV9|many|TRBJ2-3|.
TGTGCCAGCAGTGACCCGTTCACAGATACGCAGTATTTT
CASSDPFTDTQYF
>TRBV5-1|many|TRBJ2-7|.
TGCGCCAGCAGCTTGGGAGACATCGACCTGTACGAGCAGTACTTC
CASSLGDIDLYEQYF